This TCR beta chain was documented in a study of tumor-infiltrating lymphocytes in primary liver carcinoma. Turning to the study itself: Tumor stage was T1-T3 N0M0, and tumor size was about 4 to 11 cm across.

TCR beta cDNA was reverse-transcribed from approximately 0.45 ug of total RNA. The reaction used a constant-region primer and ProtoScript II reverse transcriptase. ARM-PCR was slightly modified, and three nested multiplex PCR rounds with it gave rise to the TCR beta libraries. Running 9 to 11 cycles apiece, the first two PCR rounds relied on TRBV1-TRBV30 forward primers together with a C-beta reverse primer. TCRdb re-called the multiplex PCR reads with MiXCR, one entry per CDR3 protein. Of 35,000 to 40,000 distinct CDR3 sequences listed, around 75% are singletons. Broader study findings: A significantly higher top-250-clone fraction was found in tumors than in blood (p = 0.039).

Unsorted bulk tissue (about 20-32 mg) underwent RNA and DNA co-extraction. Those sampled were patients whose primary liver carcinoma was treated by surgical resection. The patients lived with chronic HBV infection and had not yet received any treatment. A word on this clonotype: Its antigen is still unknown.

The CDR3 consists of 14 residues. Germline CDR1 is SQVTM and CDR2 is ANQGSEA. The sample taken for sequencing was tumor-adjacent normal liver tissue. This rearrangement joins TRBV29-1 to TRBJ1-2; tentatively, D is TRBD1 (6 bases). The receptor was isolated from a man aged 40-49 years with primary liver carcinoma and hepatitis B virus infection. CDR3 in DNA: TGCACAGTCAAGTTTGGACAGTCGATCTATGGCTACACCTTC. Protein sequence: CTVKFGQSIYGYTF.